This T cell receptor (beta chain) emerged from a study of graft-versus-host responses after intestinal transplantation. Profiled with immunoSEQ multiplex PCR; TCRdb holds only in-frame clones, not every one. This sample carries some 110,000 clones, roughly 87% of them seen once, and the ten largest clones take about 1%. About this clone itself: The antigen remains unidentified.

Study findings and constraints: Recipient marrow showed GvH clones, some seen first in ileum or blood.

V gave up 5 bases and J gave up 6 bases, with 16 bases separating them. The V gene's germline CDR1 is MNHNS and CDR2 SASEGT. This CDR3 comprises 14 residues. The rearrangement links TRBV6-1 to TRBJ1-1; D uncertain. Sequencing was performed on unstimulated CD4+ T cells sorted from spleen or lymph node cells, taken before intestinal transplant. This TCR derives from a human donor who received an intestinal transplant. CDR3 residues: CASSLTRWVAEAFF. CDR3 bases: TGTGCCAGCAGTTTGACCCGGTGGGTCGCTGAAGCTTTCTTT.